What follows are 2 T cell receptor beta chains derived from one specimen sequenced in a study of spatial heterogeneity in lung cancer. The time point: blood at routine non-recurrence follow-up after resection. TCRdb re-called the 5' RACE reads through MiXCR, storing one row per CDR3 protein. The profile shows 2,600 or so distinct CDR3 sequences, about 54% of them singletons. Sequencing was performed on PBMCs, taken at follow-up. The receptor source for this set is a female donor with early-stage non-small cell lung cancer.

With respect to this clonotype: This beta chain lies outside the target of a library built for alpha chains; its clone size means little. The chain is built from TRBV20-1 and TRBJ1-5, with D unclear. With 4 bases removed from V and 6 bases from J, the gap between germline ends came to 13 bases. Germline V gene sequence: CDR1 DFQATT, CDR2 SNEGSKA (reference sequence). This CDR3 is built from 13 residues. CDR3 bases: TGCAGTGCTATCTCCGGTGTTGGTCAGCCCCAGCATTTT. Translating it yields CSAISGVGQPQHF.

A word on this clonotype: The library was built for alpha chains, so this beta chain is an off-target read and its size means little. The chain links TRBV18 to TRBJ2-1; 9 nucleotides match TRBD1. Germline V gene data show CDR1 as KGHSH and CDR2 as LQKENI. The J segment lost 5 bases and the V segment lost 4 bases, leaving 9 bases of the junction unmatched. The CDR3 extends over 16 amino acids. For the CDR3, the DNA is TGTGCCAGCTCACTTTCCGGGACAGGGCGCGACAATGAGCAGTTCTTC. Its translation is CASSLSGTGRDNEQFF.